This entry is about one T cell receptor (beta chain). The CDR3 loop spans 17 amino acids. Trimming cost V 1 base and J 0 bases, with 17 bases left between them. CDR1 is SGHRS and CDR2 is YFSETQ in the germline V gene. The entry originates in a study of blood T cell repertoires in COVID-19. Turning to the study itself: COVID-19 samples, acute and convalescent, were from the United States, Italy and Spain. PBMCs, B-cell-depleted T cells, or T cells provided the cDNA or gDNA that made up the material.

In the original processing: Reference gene primer amplification yielded estimated nucleated cell counts. The method was immunoSEQ multiplex PCR; TCRdb's version includes in-frame clones alone and lacks a portion of them. The DNA gave D and trimming, while V, J and clone size come from that table. The sample lists 280,000 or so clones; roughly four fifths were seen once. The chain has TRBV5-1 and TRBJ2-7, with D possibly TRBD1 on 6 matching bases. The sample consisted of peripheral blood. The receptor was derived from a woman between 45 and 60 years old who had recovered from COVID-19. The CDR3 loop is CASSLKPGAGLSYEQYF. The CDR3 DNA reads as TGCGCCAGCAGCTTGAAGCCAGGGGCAGGGCTCTCCTACGAGCAGTACTTC.